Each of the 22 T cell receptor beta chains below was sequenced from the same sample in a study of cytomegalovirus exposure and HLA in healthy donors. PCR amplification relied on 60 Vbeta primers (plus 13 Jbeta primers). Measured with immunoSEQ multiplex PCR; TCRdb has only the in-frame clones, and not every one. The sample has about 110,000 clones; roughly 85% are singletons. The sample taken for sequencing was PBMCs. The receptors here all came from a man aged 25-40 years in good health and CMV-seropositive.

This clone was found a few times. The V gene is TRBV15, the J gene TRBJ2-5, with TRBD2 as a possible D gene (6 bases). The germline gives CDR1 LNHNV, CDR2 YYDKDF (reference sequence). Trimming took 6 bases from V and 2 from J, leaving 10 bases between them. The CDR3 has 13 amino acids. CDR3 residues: CATRLAGQETQYF. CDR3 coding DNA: TGTGCCACCAGGCTGGCGGGGCAAGAGACCCAGTACTTC.

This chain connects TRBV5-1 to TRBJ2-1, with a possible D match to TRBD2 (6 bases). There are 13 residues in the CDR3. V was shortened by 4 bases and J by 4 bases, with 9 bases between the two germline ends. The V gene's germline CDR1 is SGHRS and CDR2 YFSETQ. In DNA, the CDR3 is TGCGCCAGCAGCACGGGACTTTACAATGAGCAGTTCTTC. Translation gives CASSTGLYNEQFF.

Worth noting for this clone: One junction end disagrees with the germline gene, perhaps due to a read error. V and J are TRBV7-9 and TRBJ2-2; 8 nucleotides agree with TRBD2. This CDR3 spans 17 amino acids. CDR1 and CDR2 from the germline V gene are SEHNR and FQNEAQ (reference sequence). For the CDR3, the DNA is TGTTCCAGCAGCCCCCCCTTTAGCGGGGTGAGCTACGGGGAGCTGTTTTTT. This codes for CSSSPPFSGVSYGELFF.

The CDR3: CGAGQANYGYTF. CDR3 DNA: TGCGGTGCAGGGCAGGCCAACTATGGCTACACCTTC. The V and J genes are TRBV29-1 and TRBJ1-2; D possibly corresponds to TRBD1 (5 bases). The CDR3 spans 12 residues. Germline V gives CDR1 SQVTM, CDR2 ANQGSEA.

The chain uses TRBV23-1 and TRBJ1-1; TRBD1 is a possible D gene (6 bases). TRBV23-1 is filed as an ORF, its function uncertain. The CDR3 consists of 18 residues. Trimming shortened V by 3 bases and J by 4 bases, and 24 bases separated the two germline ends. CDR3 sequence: CASSHPEILQGLGTEAFF. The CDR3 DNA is TGCGCCAGCAGTCATCCCGAAATCCTCCAGGGGCTGGGCACTGAAGCTTTCTTT.

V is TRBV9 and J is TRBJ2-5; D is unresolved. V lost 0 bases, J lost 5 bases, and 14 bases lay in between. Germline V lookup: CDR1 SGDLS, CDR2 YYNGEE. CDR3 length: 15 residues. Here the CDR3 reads CASSVAPRPQETQYF. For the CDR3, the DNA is TGTGCCAGCAGCGTAGCGCCCAGGCCGCAGGAGACCCAGTACTTC. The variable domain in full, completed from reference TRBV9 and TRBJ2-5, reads DSGVTQTPKHLITATGQRVTLRCSPRSGDLSVYWYQQSLDQGLQFLIQYYNGEERAKGNILERFSAQQFPDLHSELNLSSLELGDSALYFCASSVAPRPQETQYFGPGTRLLVL.

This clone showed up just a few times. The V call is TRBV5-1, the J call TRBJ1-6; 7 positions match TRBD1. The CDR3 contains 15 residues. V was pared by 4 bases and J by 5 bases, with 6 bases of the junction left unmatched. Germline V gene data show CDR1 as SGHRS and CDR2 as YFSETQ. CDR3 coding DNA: TGCGCCAGCAGCCCCTCACAGGGGAATAATTCACCCCTCCACTTT. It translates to CASSPSQGNNSPLHF. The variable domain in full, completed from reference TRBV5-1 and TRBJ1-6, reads KAGVTQTPRYLIKTRGQQVTLSCSPISGHRSVSWYQQTPGQGLQFLFEYFSETQRNKGNFPGRFSGRQFSNSRSEMNVSTLELGDSALYLCASSPSQGNNSPLHFGNGTRLTVT.

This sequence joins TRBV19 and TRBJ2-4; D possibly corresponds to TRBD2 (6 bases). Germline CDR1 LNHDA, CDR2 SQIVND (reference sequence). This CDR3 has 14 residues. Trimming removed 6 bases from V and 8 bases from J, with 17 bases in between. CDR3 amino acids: CASSPRDSEHIQYF. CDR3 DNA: TGTGCCAGTAGCCCCCGGGACTCCGAGCACATTCAGTACTTC. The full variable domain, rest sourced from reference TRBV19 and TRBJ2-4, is DGGITQSPKYLFRKEGQNVTLSCEQNLNHDAMYWYRQDPGQGLRLIYYSQIVNDFQKGDIAEGYSVSREKKESFPLTVTSAQKNPTAFYLCASSPRDSEHIQYFGAGTRLSVL.

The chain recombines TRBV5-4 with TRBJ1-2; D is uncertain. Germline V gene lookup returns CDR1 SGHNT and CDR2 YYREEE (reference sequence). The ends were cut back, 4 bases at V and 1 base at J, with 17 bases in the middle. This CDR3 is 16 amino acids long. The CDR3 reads CASSRGSFRGNYGYTF. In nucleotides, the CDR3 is TGTGCCAGCAGCCGCGGGAGCTTTCGGGGTAACTATGGCTACACCTTC.

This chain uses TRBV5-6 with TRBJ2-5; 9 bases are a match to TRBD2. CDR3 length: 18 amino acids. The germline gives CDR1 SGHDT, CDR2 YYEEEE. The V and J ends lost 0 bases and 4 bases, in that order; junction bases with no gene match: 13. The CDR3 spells CASSLGGGGPAGGETQYF. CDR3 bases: TGTGCCAGCAGCTTGGGGGGCGGGGGGCCAGCGGGAGGAGAGACCCAGTACTTC.

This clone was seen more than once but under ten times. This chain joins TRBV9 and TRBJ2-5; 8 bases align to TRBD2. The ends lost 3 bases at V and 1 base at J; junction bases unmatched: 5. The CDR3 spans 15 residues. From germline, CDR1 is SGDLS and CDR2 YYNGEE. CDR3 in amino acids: CASSATSGSQETQYF. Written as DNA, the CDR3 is TGTGCCAGCAGCGCAACTAGCGGAAGCCAAGAGACCCAGTACTTC.

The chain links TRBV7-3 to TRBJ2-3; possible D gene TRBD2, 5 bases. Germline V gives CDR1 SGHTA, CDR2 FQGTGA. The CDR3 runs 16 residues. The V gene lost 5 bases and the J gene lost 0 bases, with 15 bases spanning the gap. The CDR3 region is CASSTGGLPSTDTQYF. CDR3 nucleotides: TGTGCCAGCAGCACTGGAGGCCTACCTAGCACAGATACGCAGTATTTT.

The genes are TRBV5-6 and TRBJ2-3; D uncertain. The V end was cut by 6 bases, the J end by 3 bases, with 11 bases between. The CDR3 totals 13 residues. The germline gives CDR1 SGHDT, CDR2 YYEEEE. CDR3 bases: TGTGCCAGCACCCGAACCCTAACAGATACGCAGTATTTT. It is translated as CASTRTLTDTQYF.

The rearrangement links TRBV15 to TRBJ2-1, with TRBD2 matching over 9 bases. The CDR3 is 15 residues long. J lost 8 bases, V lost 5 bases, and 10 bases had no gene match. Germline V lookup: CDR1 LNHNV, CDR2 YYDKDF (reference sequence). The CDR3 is CATSEPGTSFHEQFF. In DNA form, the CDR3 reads TGTGCCACCAGCGAACCCGGGACTAGCTTCCATGAGCAGTTCTTC.

The CDR3 nucleotides read TGTGCCAGCAGCAAAACCACAGGGCGAGGGGACACTGAAGCTTTCTTT. This encodes CASSKTTGRGDTEAFF. V usage is TRBV21-1 and J usage is TRBJ1-1; TRBD1, the table's D call, was not compared with the DNA. TRBV21-1 is annotated as a pseudogene. CDR3 length: 16 residues.

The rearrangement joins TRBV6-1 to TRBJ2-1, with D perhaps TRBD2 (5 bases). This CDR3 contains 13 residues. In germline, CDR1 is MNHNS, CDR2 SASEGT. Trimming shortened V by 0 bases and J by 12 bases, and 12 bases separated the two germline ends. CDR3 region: CASSEAGAVMQFF. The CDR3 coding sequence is TGTGCCAGCAGTGAAGCGGGAGCCGTGATGCAGTTCTTC.

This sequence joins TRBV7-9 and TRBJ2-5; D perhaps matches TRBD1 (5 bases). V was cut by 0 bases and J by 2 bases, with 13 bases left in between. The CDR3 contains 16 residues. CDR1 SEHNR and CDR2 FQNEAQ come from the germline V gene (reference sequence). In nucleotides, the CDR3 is TGTGCCAGCAGCTTAGCACTTTGGGGCGATCAAGAGACCCAGTACTTC. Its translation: CASSLALWGDQETQYF.

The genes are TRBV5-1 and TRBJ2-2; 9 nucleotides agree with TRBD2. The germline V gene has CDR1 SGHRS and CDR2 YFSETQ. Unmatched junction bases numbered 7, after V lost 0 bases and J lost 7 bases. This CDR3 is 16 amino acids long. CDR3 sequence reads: CASSLGLAGMSGELFF. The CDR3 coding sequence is TGCGCCAGCAGCTTGGGGCTAGCGGGGATGAGCGGGGAGCTGTTTTTT.

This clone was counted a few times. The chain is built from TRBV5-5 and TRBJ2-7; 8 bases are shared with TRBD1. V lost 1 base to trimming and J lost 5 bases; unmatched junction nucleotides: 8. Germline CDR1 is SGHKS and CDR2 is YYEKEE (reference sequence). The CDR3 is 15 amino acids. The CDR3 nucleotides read TGTGCCAGCAGCTTGCAGGGGGCTGCTTGGGACGAGCAGTACTTC. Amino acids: CASSLQGAAWDEQYF.

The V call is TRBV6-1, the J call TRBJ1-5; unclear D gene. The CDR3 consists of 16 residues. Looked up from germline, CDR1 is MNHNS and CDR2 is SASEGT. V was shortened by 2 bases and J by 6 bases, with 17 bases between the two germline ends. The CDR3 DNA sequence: TGTGCCAGCAGTGAAAGTCTGGCAGGTGACGGTCAGCCCCAGCATTTT. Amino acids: CASSESLAGDGQPQHF.

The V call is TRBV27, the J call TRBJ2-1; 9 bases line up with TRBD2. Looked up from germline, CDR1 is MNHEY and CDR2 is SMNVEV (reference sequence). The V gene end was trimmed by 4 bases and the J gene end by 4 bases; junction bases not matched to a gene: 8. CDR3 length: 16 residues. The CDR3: CASSSPSGTKYNEQFF. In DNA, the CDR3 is TGTGCCAGCAGTTCGCCTAGCGGGACAAAATACAATGAGCAGTTCTTC.

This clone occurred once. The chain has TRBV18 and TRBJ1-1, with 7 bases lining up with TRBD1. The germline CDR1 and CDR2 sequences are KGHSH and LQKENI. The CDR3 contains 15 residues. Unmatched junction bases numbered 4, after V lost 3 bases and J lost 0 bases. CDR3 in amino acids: CASSPRGDLNTEAFF. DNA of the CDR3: TGTGCCAGCTCACCCAGGGGGGACCTGAACACTGAAGCTTTCTTT.